Below are 11 T cell receptor beta chains sequenced from a single sample in a study of cytomegalovirus exposure and HLA in healthy donors. The PCR employed 60 Vbeta primers together with 13 Jbeta primers. Using immunoSEQ multiplex PCR, the repertoire was profiled, and TCRdb retains in-frame clones only, with some absent. The sample has under 200,000 clones, 80% to 90% seen once. What was sequenced was PBMCs. These receptors were collected from a woman in her twenties or thirties in good health and CMV-seronegative.

This clone was picked up one time. The chain joins TRBV5-1 to TRBJ2-1; the D gene is possibly TRBD1 (6 bases). Germline V gene data show CDR1 as SGHRS and CDR2 as YFSETQ. This CDR3 has 13 amino acids. With 0 bases removed from V and 7 bases from J, the gap between germline ends came to 8 bases. The DNA of the CDR3 is TGCGCCAGCAGCTTGGATAGGGGGAATGAGCAGTTCTTC. As protein: CASSLDRGNEQFF.

This clone was seen only a few times. The V gene is TRBV11-3, the J gene TRBJ2-2, with 9 positions matching TRBD1. The length of the CDR3 is 16 residues. Per the germline V gene, CDR1 is SGHNT and CDR2 is YENEEA. The J segment lost 5 bases and the V segment lost 5 bases, leaving 9 bases of the junction unmatched. The CDR3 region is CASSPGTGKKTGELFF. The CDR3 bases are TGTGCCAGCAGCCCCGGGACAGGGAAGAAGACCGGGGAGCTGTTTTTT.

This clone has only a few counts. V usage is TRBV2 and J usage is TRBJ2-1, with 8 bases that match TRBD2. Germline V CDR1 and CDR2: SNHLY, FYNNEI. With V trimmed by 7 bases and J by 0 bases, 2 bases remained unmatched. The CDR3 has 14 amino acids. This chain's CDR3 is CASNRGGSYNEQFF. CDR3 coding DNA: TGTGCCAGCAACCGGGGGGGCTCCTACAATGAGCAGTTCTTC.

V and J are TRBV2 and TRBJ1-5; D call uncertain. V was shortened by 1 base and J by 10 bases, with 14 bases between the two germline ends. CDR3 size: 14 residues. Germline CDR1 reads SNHLY; CDR2 reads FYNNEI. In DNA, the CDR3 is TGTGCCAGCAGTGAAGGGCAGGAAACTCTCCCCCAGCATTTT. Translation gives CASSEGQETLPQHF.

V and J are TRBV7-9 and TRBJ1-1, with 8 bases identical to TRBD1. The trim removed 5 bases at V and 1 base at J, leaving 3 bases unmatched. This CDR3 is 14 amino acids long. Germline loops: CDR1 SEHNR, CDR2 FQNEAQ (reference sequence). The CDR3 sequence is CASSAGQANTEAFF. As DNA, the CDR3 is TGTGCCAGCAGCGCGGGACAGGCGAACACTGAAGCTTTCTTT.

CDR3 region: CASSRDPGTINEQFF. The DNA for the CDR3 is TGTGCCAGCAGCCGCGACCCCGGGACTATCAATGAGCAGTTCTTC. The chain employs TRBV7-3 and TRBJ2-1, with TRBD2 matching over 7 bases. The ends lost 5 bases at V and 6 bases at J; junction bases unmatched: 10. Per germline, CDR1 SGHTA and CDR2 FQGTGA. CDR3 size: 15 residues.

This sequence joins TRBV10-1 and TRBJ1-1; D gene unclear. V shed 3 bases and J shed 7 bases, with 18 bases lying between them. Germline V CDR1 and CDR2: WNHNN, SYGVQD (reference sequence). The length of the CDR3 is 15 residues. CDR3 residues: CASSDPNGQRGEAFF. The CDR3 nucleotides are TGCGCCAGCAGTGACCCGAACGGCCAGAGAGGTGAAGCTTTCTTT.

The genes are TRBV7-9 and TRBJ2-7; TRBD1 matches 11 bases. V trimming: 7 bases; J trimming: 6 bases; junction bases outside the gene matches: 11. Looked up from germline, CDR1 is SEHNR and CDR2 is FQNEAQ (reference sequence). The CDR3 extends over 15 amino acids. Here the CDR3 DNA reads TGTGCCAGCAACCTAGCCGGGACAGGGGGTGGCGAGCAGTACTTC. Its protein is CASNLAGTGGGEQYF.

The chain couples TRBV4-2 to TRBJ2-3; TRBD2 matches at 10 bases. This CDR3 is 16 amino acids long. V shed 1 base and J 3 bases; nucleotides not matched to a gene: 4. Per germline, CDR1 LGHNA and CDR2 YNFKEQ. CDR3 amino acids: CASSQVQLAGTDTQYF. The DNA of the CDR3 is TGTGCCAGCAGCCAAGTCCAACTAGCGGGGACAGATACGCAGTATTTT.

The chain employs TRBV29-1 and TRBJ2-1, with D tentatively TRBD1 (5 bases). The germline V and J ends were trimmed by 7 bases and 4 bases, with 11 bases remaining between them. The germline V gene has CDR1 SQVTM and CDR2 ANQGSEA. The CDR3 has 12 amino acids. Here the CDR3 DNA reads TGCAGCGCAGGAGACAGATACAATGAGCAGTTCTTC. This sequence encodes CSAGDRYNEQFF.

J is TRBJ2-1 and V is TRBV2; 9 positions match TRBD2. This CDR3 comprises 18 residues. Germline lookup yields CDR1 SNHLY and CDR2 FYNNEI. Trimming removed 8 bases from V and 5 bases from J; junction bases left unmatched: 19. The CDR3 region has the DNA TGTGCCAGCCGGCTCGCGGGCGGGAGGGCCCGTAACCACAATGAGCAGTTCTTC. Translation gives CASRLAGGRARNHNEQFF. Combining the CDR3 with reference TRBV2 and TRBJ2-1 gives the whole variable domain EPEVTQTPSHQVTQMGQEVILRCVPISNHLYFYWYRQILGQKVEFLVSFYNNEISEKSEIFDDQFSVERPDGSNFTLKIRSTKLEDSAMYFCASRLAGGRARNHNEQFFGPGTRLTVL.